The 18 T cell receptor beta chains in this list originate from one sample, sequenced in a study of vaccination and CD4 T cells after COVID-19. Scientists ran DNA taken from cultured CD4+ T cells through the Oncomine TCR Beta short-read assay for sequencing. Via MiXCR, TCRdb re-called the PCR reads, giving one row per CDR3 protein. The sample carries thousands of distinct CDR3 sequences, 30% to 35% recorded once. The treatment: approximately nine-day PBMC culture with coronavirus spike peptide pools or control peptides (ViraFEST assay). Antigens for these TCRs are unknown. The sample in question was CD4+ T cells from blood, cultured in vitro, obtained after SARS-CoV-2 vaccination. These receptors were obtained from a human donor who had recovered from COVID-19.

The J gene is TRBJ2-7, the V gene TRBV4-2; D is possibly TRBD1 or TRBD2 (5 bases each). Deletions cut 1 base from V and 2 bases from J, with 12 bases between. The CDR3 contains 15 residues. CDR1 is LGHNA and CDR2 is YNFKEQ in the germline V gene. The CDR3: CASSQARDGAYEQYF. CDR3 coding DNA: TGTGCCAGCAGCCAAGCAAGGGACGGAGCCTACGAGCAGTACTTC.

This clonotype was recorded a few times. The V gene is TRBV24-1, the J gene TRBJ1-5; the match to TRBD1 covers 7 bases. The V and J ends lost 7 bases and 2 bases, in that order; junction bases with no gene match: 7. CDR3 length equals 15 residues. Germline V gene data show CDR1 as KGHDR and CDR2 as SFDVKD. The CDR3 coding sequence is TGTGCCACCAGCCGGACAGGCGCGGGCAATCAGCCCCAGCATTTT. As protein: CATSRTGAGNQPQHF.

The J gene is TRBJ2-5, the V gene TRBV18; 10 nucleotides match TRBD1. This CDR3 spans 17 amino acids. Germline V gene lookup returns CDR1 KGHSH and CDR2 LQKENI. Trimming removed 4 bases from V and 3 bases from J; junction bases left unmatched: 11. CDR3 sequence reads: CASSLFPSGTGEETQYF. As DNA, the CDR3 is TGTGCCAGCTCACTGTTTCCTTCCGGGACAGGGGAAGAGACCCAGTACTTC.

For the CDR3, the DNA is TGTGCCAGCAGCTTAGCCGGGACGCCGGGGACTGAAGCTTTCTTT. Its translation: CASSLAGTPGTEAFF. The genes are TRBV5-4 and TRBJ1-1; perhaps TRBD1 as D (5 bases). CDR1 is SGHNT, CDR2 YYREEE, per germline (reference sequence). V lost 2 bases and J 5 bases, leaving 16 bases between the germline ends. The CDR3 is made up of 15 amino acids.

This clonotype was observed once. The V and J genes are TRBV4-1 and TRBJ2-7; D remains unclear. The ends were cut back, 4 bases at V and 5 bases at J, with 12 bases in the middle. The CDR3 is 13 residues long. Germline V gene data show CDR1 as MGHRA and CDR2 as YSYEKL. The CDR3 region has the DNA TGCGCCAGCAGCCGCCACCCAGAAAACGAGCAGTACTTC. It translates to CASSRHPENEQYF.

Comment on this clonotype: The junction departs from germline at one end; a sequencing error may be responsible. This sequence joins TRBV7-2 and TRBJ2-6, with D perhaps being TRBD1 or TRBD2 (5 bases each). In germline, CDR1 is SGHTA, CDR2 FQGNSA. The CDR3 sequence is 15 residues long. CDR3 amino acids: CASSSRGRGADVLTF. DNA for the CDR3: TGTGCCAGCAGCTCGAGGGGACGTGGGGCCGACGTCCTGACTTTC.

The genes are TRBV23-1 and TRBJ2-4; 7 bases line up with TRBD2. TRBV23-1 is an ORF, and what it does is uncertain. This CDR3 contains 17 residues. Unmatched junction bases numbered 8, after V lost 1 base and J lost 2 bases. The DNA for the CDR3 is TGCGCCAGCAGTCAATGGGGGGAGGGTTTGCCCAAAAACATTCAGTACTTC. Protein product: CASSQWGEGLPKNIQYF.

V usage is TRBV7-2 and J usage is TRBJ2-6; D possibly matches TRBD1 or TRBD2 (5 bases each). Trimming took 2 bases from V and 0 from J, leaving 8 bases between them. Germline CDR1 is SGHTA and CDR2 is FQGNSA. There are 16 residues in the CDR3. CDR3 amino acids: CASSLPGRSGANVLTF. The CDR3 DNA reads TGTGCCAGCAGCTTACCGGGACGCTCTGGGGCCAACGTCCTGACTTTC.

The sample holds a few counts of this clonotype. V is TRBV30 and J is TRBJ1-2, with 8 nucleotides matching TRBD1. The CDR3 contains 14 residues. Germline loops: CDR1 GTSNPN, CDR2 SVGIG (reference sequence). The J segment lost 4 bases and the V segment lost 0 bases, leaving 4 bases of the junction unmatched. The CDR3 here is CAWSVLTGGYGYTF. The CDR3 coding sequence is TGTGCCTGGAGTGTCCTAACAGGGGGCTATGGCTACACCTTC.

This chain joins TRBV5-1 and TRBJ2-7; the D is unclear. This CDR3 contains 14 residues. Per the germline V gene, CDR1 is SGHRS and CDR2 is YFSETQ. V lost 1 base and J 7 bases, leaving 15 bases between the germline ends. The CDR3 loop reads CASSLTLGLTEQYF. The CDR3 coding sequence is TGCGCCAGCAGCTTGACCCTGGGCCTTACGGAGCAGTACTTC.

The chain couples TRBV11-2 to TRBJ2-1, with 10 bases fitting TRBD2. With 7 bases clipped from V and 9 bases from J, the junction kept 12 bases outside the gene matches. CDR3 length equals 15 residues. Germline loops: CDR1 SGHAT, CDR2 FQNNGV. The CDR3 here is CASTTGTSVGSEQFF. The CDR3 DNA sequence: TGTGCCAGCACCACCGGGACTAGCGTTGGATCTGAGCAGTTCTTC.

The table lists this clonotype with a few counts. This sequence joins TRBV19 and TRBJ2-2; no reliable D call. With 4 bases removed from V and 4 bases from J, the gap between germline ends came to 10 bases. CDR1 and CDR2 (germline): LNHDA, SQIVND (reference sequence). The CDR3 runs to 14 residues. The CDR3 spells CASSTLVSTGELFF. CDR3 nucleotide sequence: TGTGCCAGTAGTACCCTGGTGAGCACCGGGGAGCTGTTTTTT. The full variable domain, with the rest looked up from reference TRBV19 and TRBJ2-2, is DGGITQSPKYLFRKEGQNVTLSCEQNLNHDAMYWYRQDPGQGLRLIYYSQIVNDFQKGDIAEGYSVSREKKESFPLTVTSAQKNPTAFYLCASSTLVSTGELFFGEGSRLTVL.

V gene TRBV28 combines with J gene TRBJ2-7; 11 nucleotides line up with TRBD2. After removal of 6 bases from V and 5 bases from J, the junction contained 12 bases not matched to a gene. This CDR3 has 16 residues. Germline assignment: CDR1 MDHEN and CDR2 SYDVKM. CDR3 loop: CASSQTSGRWLHEQYF. DNA of the CDR3: TGTGCCAGCAGCCAAACTAGCGGGAGATGGCTCCACGAGCAGTACTTC.

The chain joins TRBV7-9 to TRBJ2-2, with D possibly being TRBD2 (5 bases). Trimming left V 7 bases short and J 4 bases short, with 10 bases between. The CDR3 covers 13 residues. Germline loops: CDR1 SEHNR, CDR2 FQNEAQ (reference sequence). DNA for the CDR3: TGTGCCAGCAACCGGGGATTCACCGGGGAGCTGTTTTTT. It is translated as CASNRGFTGELFF.

This chain joins TRBV28 and TRBJ1-1, with D possibly being TRBD1 (6 bases). Trimming left V 6 bases short and J 4 bases short, with 15 bases between. The length of the CDR3 is 14 residues. In germline, CDR1 is MDHEN, CDR2 SYDVKM. CDR3 sequence: CASSVLTGATEAFF. In DNA form, the CDR3 reads TGTGCCAGCAGCGTATTGACAGGAGCCACTGAAGCTTTCTTT.

This clonotype was seen more than once but under ten times. The genes are TRBV25-1 and TRBJ2-3; possibly TRBD2 for D (8 bases). The CDR3 runs 16 residues. Trimming removed 3 bases from V and 7 bases from J, with 20 bases in between. The germline V gene encodes CDR1 MGHDK and CDR2 SYGVNS. The CDR3, as DNA: TGTGCCAGCAGTGAGCTCGGGACAGCGGGGGCGAATACGCAGTATTTT. This translates into CASSELGTAGANTQYF.

The CDR3 bases are TGCAGTGCTAGAGAGCCGGGGAGGTACTCCTACGAGCAGTACTTC. Translating gives CSAREPGRYSYEQYF. V usage is TRBV20-1 and J usage is TRBJ2-7, with a tentative D call TRBD2 (6 bases). V was shortened by 0 bases and J by 0 bases, with 12 bases between the two germline ends. The CDR3 extends over 15 amino acids. Germline V gene data show CDR1 as DFQATT and CDR2 as SNEGSKA (reference sequence).

This clonotype was detected only a few times. The chain recombines TRBV6-1 with TRBJ2-7; 9 bases fit TRBD1. The V gene's germline CDR1 is MNHNS and CDR2 SASEGT. This CDR3 has 15 residues. The V gene end was trimmed by 3 bases and the J gene end by 4 bases; junction bases not matched to a gene: 7. This chain's CDR3 is CASSEFRDRVYEQYF. For the CDR3, the DNA is TGTGCCAGCAGTGAGTTCCGGGACAGGGTTTACGAGCAGTACTTC.